The 24 T cell receptor beta chains reported below all come from one sample, sequenced in a study of blood T cell repertoires in COVID-19. Produced via immunoSEQ multiplex PCR; TCRdb's table is partial and in-frame only. Of 240,000 or so clones listed, around 89% were seen once; the top ten hold approximately 9%. Sequenced input: PBMCs or T cells enriched from blood (not recorded which). The receptors here all came from a man aged 35-49 years who had recovered from COVID-19.

This clone was observed many times. The rearrangement joins TRBV7-9 to TRBJ2-1; perhaps TRBD1 as D (6 bases). Trimming took 0 bases from V and 4 from J, leaving 13 bases between them. In germline, CDR1 is SEHNR, CDR2 FQNEAQ (reference sequence). This CDR3 comprises 16 residues. The CDR3 DNA reads TGTGCCAGCAGCTTAGCCGGACAGCTACTATACAATGAGCAGTTCTTC. Translated, it gives CASSLAGQLLYNEQFF.

CDR3 nucleotides: TGTGCCAGCAGCGCAACAGAGGGGGGGGCCACAGATACGCAGTATTTT. Translation gives CASSATEGGATDTQYF. This chain uses TRBV9 with TRBJ2-3, with a weak D call TRBD2 (7 bases). The CDR3 totals 16 residues. V was cut by 3 bases and J by 2 bases, with 16 bases left in between. Germline V gene data show CDR1 as SGDLS and CDR2 as YYNGEE.

The chain joins TRBV30 to TRBJ1-5, with 9 bases identical to TRBD1. The V and J ends lost 0 bases and 6 bases, in that order; junction bases with no gene match: 18. Germline V lookup: CDR1 GTSNPN, CDR2 SVGIG (reference sequence). This CDR3 is built from 19 residues. The CDR3 nucleotides read TGTGCCTGGAGTGTACTATCAGGGACAGGGAATCTGTTTGGTCAGCCCCAGCATTTT. Translated: CAWSVLSGTGNLFGQPQHF. Full variable domain (missing parts from reference TRBV30 and TRBJ1-5): SQTIHQWPATLVQPVGSPLSLECTVEGTSNPNLYWYRQAAGRGLQLLFYSVGIGQISSEVPQNLSASRPQDRQFILSSKKLLLSDSGFYLCAWSVLSGTGNLFGQPQHFGDGTRLSIL.

The genes are TRBV27 and TRBJ2-2; the D gene is possibly TRBD1 (5 bases). Germline V lookup: CDR1 MNHEY, CDR2 SMNVEV (reference sequence). Trimming stripped 6 bases from V and 8 bases from J, with 16 bases between. The CDR3 extends over 14 amino acids. The CDR3 reads CASSPFLGAGELFF. The CDR3 bases are TGTGCCAGCAGCCCCTTTTTAGGGGCGGGGGAGCTGTTTTTT.

The genes are TRBV4-2 and TRBJ2-3; 11 nucleotides match TRBD2. V was pared by 3 bases and J by 5 bases, with 10 bases of the junction left unmatched. Per the germline V gene, CDR1 is LGHNA and CDR2 is YNFKEQ. This CDR3 is 17 amino acids long. The CDR3 spells CASSQETSGSQGDTQYF. In DNA, the CDR3 is TGTGCCAGCAGCCAGGAAACTAGCGGGAGCCAGGGAGATACGCAGTATTTT.

The chain couples TRBV19 to TRBJ2-3, with TRBD2 matching 10 bases. The junction had 3 bases not matched to a gene; V was cut back by 3 bases and J by 3 bases. This CDR3 contains 15 residues. Germline loops: CDR1 LNHDA, CDR2 SQIVND (reference sequence). The CDR3 coding sequence is TGTGCCAGTAGTATCCCTAGCGGGAGTACAGATACGCAGTATTTT. The encoded protein is CASSIPSGSTDTQYF.

V and J are TRBV5-1 and TRBJ2-3; D perhaps matches TRBD2 (5 bases). The CDR3 loop spans 15 amino acids. The V gene's germline CDR1 is SGHRS and CDR2 YFSETQ. V gave up 3 bases and J gave up 0 bases, with 11 bases separating them. This CDR3 reads CASSSTSSSTDTQYF. For the CDR3, the DNA is TGCGCCAGCAGCTCAACTAGTTCCAGCACAGATACGCAGTATTTT.

The V call is TRBV10-3, the J call TRBJ2-5, with 7 bases identical to TRBD1. Per the germline V gene, CDR1 is ENHRY and CDR2 is SYGVKD. The CDR3 sequence is 13 residues long. Trimming at V came to 6 bases and at J to 4 bases, leaving 5 bases not matched to a gene. CDR3 region: CAISEQGTETQYF. The CDR3 coding sequence is TGTGCCATCAGCGAACAGGGGACAGAGACCCAGTACTTC.

Only one count was recorded for this clone. The genes are TRBV6-2 or TRBV6-3 and TRBJ2-7; 10 nucleotides agree with TRBD1. The CDR3 loop spans 15 amino acids. The trim removed 5 bases at V and 4 bases at J, leaving 8 bases unmatched. Germline V gene data show CDR1 as MNHEY and CDR2 as SVGEGT. DNA of the CDR3: TGTGCCAGCAGTACCCAGGGGACAGGGGCTTACGAGCAGTACTTC. Translating gives CASSTQGTGAYEQYF.

This rearrangement joins TRBV3-1 (or the pseudogene TRBV3-2) to TRBJ2-7; perhaps TRBD1 as D (6 bases). Germline values: CDR1 LGHDT, CDR2 YNNKEL (reference sequence). CDR3 length: 13 residues. V lost 3 bases and J lost 3, with 9 bases in between. The CDR3 spells CASSQDSYYEQYF. In DNA form, the CDR3 reads TGTGCCAGCAGCCAGGACAGTTACTACGAGCAGTACTTC.

This clone appeared a few times. CDR3 coding DNA: TGTGCCAGCAGCGTAGTGCCTAGCGGGCCTTCCTACGAGCAGTACTTC. It encodes CASSVVPSGPSYEQYF. J is TRBJ2-7 and V is TRBV9; the match to TRBD2 covers 8 bases. This CDR3 has 16 amino acids. Germline-derived CDR1 and CDR2 are SGDLS and YYNGEE. The V segment lost 0 bases and the J segment 1 base; nucleotides outside the gene matches: 6.

This sequence joins TRBV5-6 and TRBJ2-1; 9 bases match TRBD1. Germline V gives CDR1 SGHDT, CDR2 YYEEEE. The CDR3 is made up of 14 amino acids. The trim removed 0 bases at V and 9 bases at J, leaving 4 bases unmatched. For the CDR3, the DNA is TGTGCCAGCAGCTTGGACAGGGGGCGAGGTGAGCAGTTCTTC. Translating gives CASSLDRGRGEQFF.

The J gene is TRBJ1-1, the V gene TRBV28, with D perhaps TRBD1 (6 bases). Germline V gene sequence: CDR1 MDHEN, CDR2 SYDVKM. CDR3 size: 15 residues. Trimming left V 3 bases short and J 4 bases short, with 15 bases between. CDR3 protein: CASSLPRGGPTEAFF. For the CDR3, the DNA is TGTGCCAGCAGTTTGCCTCGGGGGGGCCCCACTGAAGCTTTCTTT.

This chain uses TRBV6-5 with TRBJ1-6, with D possibly TRBD1 on 5 matching bases. Per germline, CDR1 MNHEY and CDR2 SVGAGI. V was clipped by 0 bases and J by 6 bases, with 9 bases between them. The CDR3 consists of 15 residues. CDR3 residues: CASSYSMDINSPLHF. The CDR3 nucleotides are TGTGCCAGCAGTTACTCGATGGACATTAATTCACCCCTCCACTTT.

The rearrangement uses TRBV5-8 and TRBJ2-7; 7 bases match TRBD1. Germline CDR1 is SGHTS and CDR2 is YDEGEE. The CDR3 is made up of 16 amino acids. Losses at the gene ends were 4 bases for V and 5 bases for J; bases not matched to a gene: 15. The CDR3 loop is CASSVKGQRTFNEQYF. CDR3 sequence (DNA): TGTGCCAGCAGCGTGAAGGGACAGAGAACTTTCAACGAGCAGTACTTC.

The CDR3 DNA follows: TGTGCCAGCTCACCGCGACAGGGCCTAGAGCAGTACTTC. Translation gives CASSPRQGLEQYF. The V gene is TRBV18, the J gene TRBJ2-7; 7 bases fit TRBD1. Germline V gives CDR1 KGHSH, CDR2 LQKENI. CDR3 length: 13 residues. After removal of 3 bases from V and 7 bases from J, the junction contained 6 bases not matched to a gene.

The CDR3 reads CASSRKTGGNNEKLFF. Written as DNA, the CDR3 is TGCGCCAGCAGCCGAAAGACAGGGGGCAATAATGAAAAACTGTTTTTT. The gene calls are TRBV4-1 and TRBJ1-4; TRBD1 matches at 10 bases. The CDR3 is made up of 16 amino acids. V gave up 4 bases and J gave up 4 bases; unmatched junction bases: 6. Germline values: CDR1 MGHRA, CDR2 YSYEKL.

The chain uses TRBV28 and TRBJ1-2; TRBD1 matches 8 bases. V trimming: 5 bases; J trimming: 4 bases; junction bases outside the gene matches: 6. Germline CDR1 MDHEN, CDR2 SYDVKM. This CDR3 comprises 14 residues. Here the CDR3 DNA reads TGTGCCAGCAGTCCGGACAGGGTAGGCTATGGCTACACCTTC. It specifies CASSPDRVGYGYTF.

In this sample, this clone turned up a few times. The genes are TRBV11-2 and TRBJ2-1; 15 nucleotides line up with TRBD2. Germline lookup yields CDR1 SGHAT and CDR2 FQNNGV. This CDR3 is built from 17 residues. J was trimmed by 1 base and V by 4 bases; bases with no gene match: 2. The CDR3 sequence: CASSSGLAGGSYNEQFF. The CDR3, as DNA: TGTGCCAGCAGCTCGGGACTAGCGGGAGGATCCTACAATGAGCAGTTCTTC.

The J gene is TRBJ2-5, the V gene TRBV11-3; TRBD2 agrees at 9 bases. CDR1 is SGHNT and CDR2 is YENEEA in the germline V gene. V lost 1 base to trimming and J lost 2 bases; unmatched junction nucleotides: 5. The CDR3 sequence is 16 residues long. The CDR3 DNA sequence: TGTGCCAGCAGCTTAGGTAGCGGGGGCCCGCAAGAGACCCAGTACTTC. The encoded protein is CASSLGSGGPQETQYF.

The genes are TRBV28 and TRBJ1-2; no definite D call. The V end lost 4 bases, the J end lost 4 bases, and 13 bases lay between the germline ends. The CDR3 runs to 14 residues. The V gene's germline CDR1 is MDHEN and CDR2 SYDVKM. The CDR3 nucleotides are TGTGCCAGCAGTTCCCCCCGGGGAGTCTATGGCTACACCTTC. Its translation is CASSSPRGVYGYTF.

The chain combines TRBV7-9 with TRBJ2-1; TRBD2 matches 7 bases. Losses at the gene ends were 5 bases for V and 7 bases for J; bases not matched to a gene: 8. CDR3 length equals 14 residues. Germline V gene lookup returns CDR1 SEHNR and CDR2 FQNEAQ (reference sequence). The CDR3 protein is CASSPQPRGNEQFF. The CDR3 DNA sequence: TGTGCCAGCAGCCCGCAACCGCGGGGGAATGAGCAGTTCTTC.

This chain links TRBV11-2 with TRBJ1-1; D remains unclear. CDR1 is SGHAT and CDR2 is FQNNGV in the germline V gene. CDR3 length: 11 amino acids. V was shortened by 0 bases and J by 10 bases, with 6 bases between the two germline ends. CDR3 in amino acids: CASSLDLGAFF. For the CDR3, the DNA is TGTGCCAGCAGCTTAGACCTAGGAGCTTTCTTT. Full variable domain (outside the CDR3, taken from reference TRBV11-2 and TRBJ1-1): EAGVAQSPRYKIIEKRQSVAFWCNPISGHATLYWYQQILGQGPKLLIQFQNNGVVDDSQLPKDRFSAERLKGVDSTLKIQPAKLEDSAVYLCASSLDLGAFFGQGTRLTVV.

This clone was detected once. The chain employs TRBV4-2 and TRBJ2-5; TRBD1 matches at 11 bases. V dropped 4 bases and J dropped 1; count of bases not matched to a gene: 5. The CDR3 length is 16 residues. Germline V gene lookup returns CDR1 LGHNA and CDR2 YNFKEQ. The CDR3 DNA follows: TGTGCCAGCAGCCCGGGGACAGGGGGGTTCCAAGAGACCCAGTACTTC. This codes for CASSPGTGGFQETQYF.